The clone carrying this T cell receptor beta chain appeared many times. Its antigen is as yet unknown. The V gene's germline CDR1 is SGHTA and CDR2 FQGNSA. There are 17 residues in the CDR3. J lost 4 bases, V lost 5 bases, and 8 bases had no gene match. This entry belongs to a study of T-cell memory formation after mild COVID-19. Findings of the study overall: Cross-reactive memory seemingly joined, as some responding clones were found in pre-infection memory.

TCRdb used MiXCR to reprocess the 5' RACE reads, holding one entry per CDR3 protein. The data contain approximately 300,000 distinct CDR3 sequences, approximately 7.6% of them singletons. The sequenced sample was PBMCs or a T cell subset sorted from them (not recorded which). The sequence was collected from a man aged 18 to 30 who had mild COVID-19 (a few samples of this study predate the infection). Cell type and time point are not known. The rearrangement uses TRBV7-2 and TRBJ2-3, with 14 bases fitting TRBD2. Here the CDR3 DNA reads TGTGCCAGCAGCCGTCCGACTAGCGGGGGGGCAGCAGATACGCAGTATTTT. Amino acid sequence: CASSRPTSGGAADTQYF.